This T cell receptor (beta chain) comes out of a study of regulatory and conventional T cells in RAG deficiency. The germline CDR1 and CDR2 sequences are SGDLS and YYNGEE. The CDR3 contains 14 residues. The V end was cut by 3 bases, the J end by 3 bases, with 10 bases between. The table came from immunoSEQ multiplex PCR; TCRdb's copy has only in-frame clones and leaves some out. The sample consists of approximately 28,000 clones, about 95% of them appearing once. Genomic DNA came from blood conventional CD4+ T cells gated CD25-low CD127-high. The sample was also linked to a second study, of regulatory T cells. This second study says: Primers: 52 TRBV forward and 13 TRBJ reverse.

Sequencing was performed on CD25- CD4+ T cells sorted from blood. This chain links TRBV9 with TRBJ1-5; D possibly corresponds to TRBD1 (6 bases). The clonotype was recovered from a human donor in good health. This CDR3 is CASSATGHNQPQHF. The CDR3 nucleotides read TGTGCCAGCAGCGCCACAGGGCACAATCAGCCCCAGCATTTT.